This T cell receptor beta chain was documented in a study of cytomegalovirus exposure and HLA in healthy donors. Study at large: Within the Caucasian-associated ancestry cluster were more than 75% of the approximately 400 genotyped donors.

Primers: 60 Vbeta forward and 13 Jbeta reverse. Assay: immunoSEQ multiplex PCR; the TCRdb copy retains only in-frame clones and omits some. The sample yields some 170,000 clones, 70% to 80% seen once. This CDR3 is built from 12 residues. Germline CDR1 reads SNHLY; CDR2 reads FYNNEI. V dropped 4 bases and J dropped 11 bases, with 15 bases sitting between them. The chain is built from TRBV2 and TRBJ2-7, with D perhaps matching TRBD1 (5 bases). This TCR came from a woman aged 40 to 49 in good health and CMV-seronegative. Sequencing was carried out using PBMCs. The CDR3 reads CASSGGPGVEYF. The CDR3 DNA is TGTGCCAGCAGTGGGGGCCCTGGGGTGGAGTACTTC.